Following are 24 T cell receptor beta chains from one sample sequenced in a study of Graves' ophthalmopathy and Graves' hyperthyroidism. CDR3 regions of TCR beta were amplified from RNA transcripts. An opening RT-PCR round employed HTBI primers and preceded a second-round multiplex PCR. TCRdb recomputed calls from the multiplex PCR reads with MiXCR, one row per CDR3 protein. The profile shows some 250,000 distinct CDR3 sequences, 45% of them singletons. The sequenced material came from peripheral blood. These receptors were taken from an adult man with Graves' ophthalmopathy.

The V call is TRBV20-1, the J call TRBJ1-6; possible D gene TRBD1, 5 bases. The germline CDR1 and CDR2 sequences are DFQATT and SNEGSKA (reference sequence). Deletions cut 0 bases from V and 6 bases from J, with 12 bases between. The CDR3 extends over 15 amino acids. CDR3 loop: CSARERGLGNSPLHF. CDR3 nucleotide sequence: TGCAGTGCTAGAGAGAGGGGTCTGGGTAATTCACCCCTCCACTTT.

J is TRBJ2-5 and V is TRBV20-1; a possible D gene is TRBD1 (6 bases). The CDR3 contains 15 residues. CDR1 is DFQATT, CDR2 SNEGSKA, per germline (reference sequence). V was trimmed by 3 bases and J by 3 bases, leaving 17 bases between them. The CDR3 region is CSARGDRQAEETQYF. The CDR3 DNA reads TGCAGTGCTAGGGGTGACAGGCAGGCGGAAGAGACCCAGTACTTC.

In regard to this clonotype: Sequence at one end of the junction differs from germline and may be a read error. CDR3 loop: CAITEGGAPAPYDYTF. In DNA form, the CDR3 reads TGTGCCATCACCGAAGGAGGGGCGCCTGCTCCTTATGACTACACCTTC. This sequence joins TRBV10-3 and TRBJ1-2; D is perhaps TRBD1 (5 bases). The CDR3 is made up of 16 amino acids. Germline lookup yields CDR1 ENHRY and CDR2 SYGVKD.

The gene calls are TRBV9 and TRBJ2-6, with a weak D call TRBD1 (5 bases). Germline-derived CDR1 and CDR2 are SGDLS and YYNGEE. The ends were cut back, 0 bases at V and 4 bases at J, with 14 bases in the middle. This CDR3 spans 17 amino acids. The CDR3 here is CASSVDIGAWGANVLTF. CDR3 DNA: TGTGCCAGCAGCGTAGACATTGGGGCGTGGGGGGCCAACGTCCTGACTTTC.

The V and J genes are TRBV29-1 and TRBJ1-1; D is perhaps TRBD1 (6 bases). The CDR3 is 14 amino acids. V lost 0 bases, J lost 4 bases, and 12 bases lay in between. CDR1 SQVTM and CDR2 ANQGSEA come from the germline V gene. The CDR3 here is CSVEDPNRVTEAFF. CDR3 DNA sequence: TGCAGCGTTGAAGATCCTAACAGGGTCACTGAAGCTTTCTTT.

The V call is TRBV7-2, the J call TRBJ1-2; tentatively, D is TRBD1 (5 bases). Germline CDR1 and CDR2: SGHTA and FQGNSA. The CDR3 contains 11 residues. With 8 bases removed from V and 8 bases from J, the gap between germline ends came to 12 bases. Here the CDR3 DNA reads TGTGCCAGCGCCTTGCGGGGCGGCTACACCTTC. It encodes CASALRGGYTF.

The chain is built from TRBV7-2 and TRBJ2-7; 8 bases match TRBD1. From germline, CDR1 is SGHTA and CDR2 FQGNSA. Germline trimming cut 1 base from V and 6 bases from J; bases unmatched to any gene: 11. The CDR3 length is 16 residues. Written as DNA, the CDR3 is TGTGCCAGCAGCTTAGATGTAAGGACAGGGAGTGGCGAGCAGTACTTC. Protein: CASSLDVRTGSGEQYF.

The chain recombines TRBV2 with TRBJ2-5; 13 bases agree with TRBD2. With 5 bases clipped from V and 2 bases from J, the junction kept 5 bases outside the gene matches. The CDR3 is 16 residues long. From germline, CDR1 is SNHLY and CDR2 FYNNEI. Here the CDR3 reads CASSRLAGGGQETQYF. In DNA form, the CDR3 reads TGTGCCAGCAGTAGACTAGCGGGAGGCGGGCAAGAGACCCAGTACTTC.

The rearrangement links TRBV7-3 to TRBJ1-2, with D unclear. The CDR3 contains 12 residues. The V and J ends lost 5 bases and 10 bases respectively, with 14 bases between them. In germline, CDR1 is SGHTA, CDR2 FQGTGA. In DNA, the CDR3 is TGTGCCAGCAGCCCAAACACGGGTTCCTACACCTTC. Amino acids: CASSPNTGSYTF.

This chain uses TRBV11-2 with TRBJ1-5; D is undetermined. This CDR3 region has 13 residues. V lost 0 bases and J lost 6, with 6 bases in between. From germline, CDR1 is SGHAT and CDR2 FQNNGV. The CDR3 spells CASSLEEGQPQHF. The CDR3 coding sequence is TGTGCCAGCAGCTTAGAGGAGGGTCAGCCCCAGCATTTT.

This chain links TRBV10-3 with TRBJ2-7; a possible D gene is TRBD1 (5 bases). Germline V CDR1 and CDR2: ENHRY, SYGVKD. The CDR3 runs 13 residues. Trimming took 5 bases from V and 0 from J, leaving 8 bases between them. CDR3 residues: CAISLGDSYEQYF. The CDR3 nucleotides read TGTGCCATCAGTTTAGGGGACTCCTACGAGCAGTACTTC.

DNA for the CDR3: TGTGCCAGCAGCTTAGAGGGGCGGCCCAATCAGCCCCAGCATTTT. It codes for CASSLEGRPNQPQHF. The J gene is TRBJ1-5, the V gene TRBV11-2, with a weak D call TRBD1 (5 bases). CDR3 size: 15 residues. V was shortened by 0 bases and J by 3 bases, with 9 bases between the two germline ends. The germline V gene has CDR1 SGHAT and CDR2 FQNNGV.

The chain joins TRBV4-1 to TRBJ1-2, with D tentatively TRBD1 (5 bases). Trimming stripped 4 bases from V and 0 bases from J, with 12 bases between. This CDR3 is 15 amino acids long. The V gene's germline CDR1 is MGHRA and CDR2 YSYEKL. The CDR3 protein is CASSLTGPANYGYTF. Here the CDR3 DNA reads TGCGCCAGCAGCCTAACAGGTCCAGCTAACTATGGCTACACCTTC.

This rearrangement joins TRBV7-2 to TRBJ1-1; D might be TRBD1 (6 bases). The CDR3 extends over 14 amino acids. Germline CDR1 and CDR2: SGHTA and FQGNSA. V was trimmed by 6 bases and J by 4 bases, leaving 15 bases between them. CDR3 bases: TGTGCCAGCAGACTCGGGGGGGCGGGCACTGAAGCTTTCTTT. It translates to CASRLGGAGTEAFF. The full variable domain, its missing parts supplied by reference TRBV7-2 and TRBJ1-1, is GAGVSQSPSNKVTEKGKDVELRCDPISGHTALYWYRQSLGQGLEFLIYFQGNSAPDKSGLPSDRFSAERTGGSVSTLTIQRTQQEDSAVYLCASRLGGAGTEAFFGQGTRLTVV.

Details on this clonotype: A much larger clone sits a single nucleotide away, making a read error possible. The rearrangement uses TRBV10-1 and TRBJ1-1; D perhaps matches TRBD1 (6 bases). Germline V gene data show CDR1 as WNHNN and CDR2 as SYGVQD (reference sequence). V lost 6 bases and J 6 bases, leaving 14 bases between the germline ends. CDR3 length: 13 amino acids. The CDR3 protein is CASSLGHDAEAFF. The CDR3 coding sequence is TGCGCCAGCAGCCTGGGACACGACGCTGAAGCTTTCTTT.

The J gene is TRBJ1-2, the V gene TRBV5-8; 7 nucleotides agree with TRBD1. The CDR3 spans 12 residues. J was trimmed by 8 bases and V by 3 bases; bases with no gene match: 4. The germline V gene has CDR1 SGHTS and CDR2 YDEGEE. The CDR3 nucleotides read TGTGCCAGCAGCTACAGGGGATCAGGCTACACCTTC. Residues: CASSYRGSGYTF.

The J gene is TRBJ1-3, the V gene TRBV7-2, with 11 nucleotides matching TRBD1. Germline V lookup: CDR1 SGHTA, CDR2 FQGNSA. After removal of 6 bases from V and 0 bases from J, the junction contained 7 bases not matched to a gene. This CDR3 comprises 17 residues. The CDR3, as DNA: TGTGCCAGCAGATCAGGCGGGACAGGGGGCTCTGGAAACACCATATATTTT. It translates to CASRSGGTGGSGNTIYF.

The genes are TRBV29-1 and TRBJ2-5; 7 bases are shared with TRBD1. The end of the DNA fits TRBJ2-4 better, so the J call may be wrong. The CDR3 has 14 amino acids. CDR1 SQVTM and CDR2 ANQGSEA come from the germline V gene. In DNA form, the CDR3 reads TGCGGCGCCCAGACAGGGTTGGGCAAAAACATTCAGTACTTC. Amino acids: CGAQTGLGKNIQYF.

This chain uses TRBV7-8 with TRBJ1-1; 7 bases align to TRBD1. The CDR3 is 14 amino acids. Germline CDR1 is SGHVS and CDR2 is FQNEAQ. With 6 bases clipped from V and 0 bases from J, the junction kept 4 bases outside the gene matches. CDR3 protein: CASRPGTVNTEAFF. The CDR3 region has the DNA TGTGCCAGCAGACCAGGGACAGTGAACACTGAAGCTTTCTTT.

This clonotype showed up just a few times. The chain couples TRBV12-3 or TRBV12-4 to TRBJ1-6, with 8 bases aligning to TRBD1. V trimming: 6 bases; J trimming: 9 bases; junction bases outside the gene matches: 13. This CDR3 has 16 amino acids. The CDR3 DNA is TGTGCCAGCAGCTTACGGACAGGGAGATGGGGTTCACCCCTCCACTTT. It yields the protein CASSLRTGRWGSPLHF.

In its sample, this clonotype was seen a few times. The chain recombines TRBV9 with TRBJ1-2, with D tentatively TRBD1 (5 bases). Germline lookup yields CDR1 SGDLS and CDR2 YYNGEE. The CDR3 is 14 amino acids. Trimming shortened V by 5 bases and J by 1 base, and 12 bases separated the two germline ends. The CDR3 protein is CASREPGGNYGYTF. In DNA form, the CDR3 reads TGTGCCAGCAGGGAACCGGGGGGTAACTATGGCTACACCTTC.

CDR3: CSVDQGSTDTQYF. In DNA form, the CDR3 reads TGCAGCGTTGATCAGGGAAGCACAGATACGCAGTATTTT. The V and J genes are TRBV29-1 and TRBJ2-3, with a weak D call TRBD1 (5 bases). V dropped 3 bases and J dropped 0 bases, with 7 bases sitting between them. Germline CDR1 SQVTM, CDR2 ANQGSEA. CDR3 length: 13 amino acids.

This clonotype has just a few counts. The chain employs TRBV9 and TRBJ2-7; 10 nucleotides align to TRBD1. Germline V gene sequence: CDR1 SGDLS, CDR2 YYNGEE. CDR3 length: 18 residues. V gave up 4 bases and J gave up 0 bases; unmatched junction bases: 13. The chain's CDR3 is CASSLRDRGQAYSYEQYF. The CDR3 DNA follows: TGTGCCAGCAGCCTCCGGGACAGGGGTCAAGCCTACTCCTACGAGCAGTACTTC. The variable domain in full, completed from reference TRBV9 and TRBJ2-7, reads DSGVTQTPKHLITATGQRVTLRCSPRSGDLSVYWYQQSLDQGLQFLIQYYNGEERAKGNILERFSAQQFPDLHSELNLSSLELGDSALYFCASSLRDRGQAYSYEQYFGPGTRLTVT.

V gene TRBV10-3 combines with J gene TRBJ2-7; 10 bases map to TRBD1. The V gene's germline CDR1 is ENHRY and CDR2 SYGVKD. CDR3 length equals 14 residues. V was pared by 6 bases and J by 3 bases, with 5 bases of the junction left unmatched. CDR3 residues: CAIRGTGDGYEQYF. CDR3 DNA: TGTGCCATCAGAGGGACAGGGGACGGCTACGAGCAGTACTTC.